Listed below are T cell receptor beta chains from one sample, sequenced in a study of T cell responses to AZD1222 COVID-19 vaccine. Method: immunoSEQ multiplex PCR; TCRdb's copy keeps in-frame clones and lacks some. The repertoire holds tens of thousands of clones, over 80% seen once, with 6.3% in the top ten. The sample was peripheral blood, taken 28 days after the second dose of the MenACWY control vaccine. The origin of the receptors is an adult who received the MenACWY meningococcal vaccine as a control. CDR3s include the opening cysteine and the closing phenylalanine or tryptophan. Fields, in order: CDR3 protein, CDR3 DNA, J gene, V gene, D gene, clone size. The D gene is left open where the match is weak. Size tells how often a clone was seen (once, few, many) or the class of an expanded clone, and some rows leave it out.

CDR3: CASSLSGTVAYTF; DNA: TGTGCCAGCAGTTTATCCGGGACCGTCGCCTACACCTTC; J: TRBJ1-2; V: TRBV27; D: .; size: .
CDR3: CASSRKDRGDGNTIYF; DNA: TGTGCCAGCAGCCGTAAGGACAGGGGAGATGGAAACACCATATATTTT; J: TRBJ1-3; V: TRBV7-9; D: TRBD1; size: .
CDR3: CASKARRDEQYF; DNA: TGCGCCAGCAAAGCCCGGAGGGACGAGCAGTACTTC; J: TRBJ2-7; V: TRBV10-2; D: .; size: once
CDR3: CASSVSRGGTQYF; DNA: TGTGCCAGCAGTGTCTCACGGGGCGGGACCCAGTACTTC; J: TRBJ2-5; V: TRBV6-4; D: .; size: .
CDR3: CSVGGRTQETQYF; DNA: TGCAGCGTGGGCGGGCGCACTCAAGAGACCCAGTACTTC; J: TRBJ2-5; V: TRBV29-1; D: .; size: .
CDR3: CASSRSTGELFF; DNA: TGTGCCAGCAGTCGTAGCACCGGGGAGCTGTTTTTT; J: TRBJ2-2; V: TRBV5-4; D: .; size: .
CDR3: CASSQVGTGGSPLHF; DNA: TGTGCCAGCAGCCAAGTCGGGACAGGCGGTTCACCCCTCCACTTT; J: TRBJ1-6; V: TRBV3-1/TRBV3-2; D: TRBD1; size: .
CDR3: CASKGTRVDNEQFF; DNA: TGTGCCAGCAAAGGCACTCGAGTTGACAATGAGCAGTTCTTC; J: TRBJ2-1; V: TRBV21-1; D: .; size: .
CDR3: CASSFGQGVTEAFF; DNA: TGTGCCAGCAGTTTCGGGCAGGGGGTCACTGAAGCTTTCTTT; J: TRBJ1-1; V: TRBV6-5; D: TRBD1; size: .
CDR3: CASSLGILSHEQYF; DNA: TGCGCCAGCAGCTTGGGGATCTTATCCCACGAGCAGTACTTC; J: TRBJ2-7; V: TRBV5-1; D: .; size: .
CDR3: CASSLRGETQYF; DNA: TGTGCCAGCAGCTTGAGAGGGGAGACCCAGTACTTC; J: TRBJ2-5; V: TRBV7-2; D: .; size: .
CDR3: CATSSGGHEQFF; DNA: TGTGCCACCAGTTCAGGTGGGCATGAGCAGTTCTTC; J: TRBJ2-1; V: TRBV24-1; D: .; size: .
CDR3: CASSPSLGDTIYF; DNA: TGTGCCAGCAGCCCTTCTCTCGGTGACACCATATATTTT; J: TRBJ1-3; V: TRBV5-4; D: .; size: .
CDR3: CSGTLRGGNTIYF; DNA: TGCAGTGGAACACTGAGGGGAGGAAACACCATATATTTT; J: TRBJ1-3; V: TRBV29-1; D: .; size: .
CDR3: CASSGQSNTGELFF; DNA: TGCGCCAGCAGCGGGCAGTCGAACACCGGGGAGCTGTTTTTT; J: TRBJ2-2; V: TRBV5-1; D: .; size: .
CDR3: CASSPVTYRAENSGANVLTF; DNA: TGTGCCAGCTCACCCGTGACCTACAGGGCCGAGAACTCTGGGGCCAACGTCCTGACTTTC; J: TRBJ2-6; V: TRBV18; D: .; size: .
CDR3: CASTRAGAYEQYF; DNA: TGTGCCAGCACCCGAGCGGGGGCCTACGAGCAGTACTTC; J: TRBJ2-7; V: TRBV11-2; D: TRBD2; size: .
CDR3: CASSLGRGPEAFF; DNA: TGTGCCAGCAGCCTGGGGAGGGGACCTGAAGCTTTCTTT; J: TRBJ1-1; V: TRBV28; D: .; size: .
CDR3: CASSGGGQETQYF; DNA: TGTGCCAGCAGTGGGGGGGGTCAAGAGACCCAGTACTTC; J: TRBJ2-5; V: TRBV28; D: TRBD2; size: .
CDR3: CASSSRGSEQETQYF; DNA: TGTGCCAGCAGCTCCCGAGGGAGCGAACAAGAGACCCAGTACTTC; J: TRBJ2-5; V: TRBV7-9; D: .; size: .
CDR3: CASSLFAGDTDTQYF; DNA: TGTGCCAGCAGCTTATTTGCGGGAGACACAGATACGCAGTATTTT; J: TRBJ2-3; V: TRBV7-2; D: TRBD2; size: .
CDR3: CASSYDRVNEKLFF; DNA: TGTGCCAGTAGTTACGACAGAGTTAATGAAAAACTGTTTTTT; J: TRBJ1-4; V: TRBV19; D: .; size: .
CDR3: CAISGTQTYEQYF; DNA: TGTGCCATCTCCGGGACGCAGACCTACGAGCAGTACTTC; J: TRBJ2-7; V: TRBV2; D: .; size: .
CDR3: CASSGLTSGDVEQYF; DNA: TGTGCCAGCAGTGGTTTGACTAGCGGGGACGTGGAGCAGTACTTC; J: TRBJ2-7; V: TRBV27; D: TRBD2; size: few
CDR3: CASSLNRGNTEAFF; DNA: TGTGCCAGCAGCTTGAACAGGGGGAACACTGAAGCTTTCTTT; J: TRBJ1-1; V: TRBV7-9; D: TRBD1; size: .
CDR3: CASSFSRQGGGYTF; DNA: TGTGCCAGCAGTTTCTCCCGACAGGGAGGGGGCTACACCTTC; J: TRBJ1-2; V: TRBV27; D: TRBD1; size: .
CDR3: CATRGSYEQYF; DNA: TGTGCCACCAGAGGCTCCTACGAGCAGTACTTC; J: TRBJ2-7; V: TRBV15; D: .; size: .
CDR3: CASSSSLVTYNEQFF; DNA: TGTGCCAGCAGCAGCTCGCTAGTGACCTACAATGAGCAGTTCTTC; J: TRBJ2-1; V: TRBV5-6; D: .; size: .
CDR3: CASGLWDTQYF; DNA: TGTGCTAGTGGTTTGTGGGATACGCAGTATTTT; J: TRBJ2-3; V: TRBV12-5; D: .; size: .
CDR3: CASSPSDRGGNQPQHF; DNA: TGTGCCAGCTCACCGTCGGACAGGGGGGGCAATCAGCCCCAGCATTTT; J: TRBJ1-5; V: TRBV18; D: TRBD1; size: .
CDR3: CASSPLGSAEQYF; DNA: TGTGCCAGCAGCCCCCTCGGCTCCGCCGAGCAGTACTTC; J: TRBJ2-7; V: TRBV3-1/TRBV3-2; D: .; size: .
CDR3: CSVESGRNTGELFF; DNA: TGCAGCGTTGAATCGGGCAGGAACACCGGGGAGCTGTTTTTT; J: TRBJ2-2; V: TRBV29-1; D: .; size: .
CDR3: CASTEGQTYGYTF; DNA: TGTGCCAGTACCGAAGGACAGACTTATGGCTACACCTTC; J: TRBJ1-2; V: TRBV19; D: .; size: .
CDR3: CASRMPGGETQYF; DNA: TGTGCCAGCAGAATGCCCGGCGGGGAGACCCAGTACTTC; J: TRBJ2-5; V: TRBV12-3/TRBV12-4; D: .; size: .
CDR3: CASSYAGNGYTF; DNA: TGTGCCAGCAGTTACGCGGGCAATGGCTACACCTTC; J: TRBJ1-2; V: TRBV6-5; D: .; size: .
CDR3: CASRQPGDEKLFF; DNA: TGCGCCAGCAGGCAGCCCGGCGACGAAAAACTGTTTTTT; J: TRBJ1-4; V: TRBV5-1; D: .; size: .